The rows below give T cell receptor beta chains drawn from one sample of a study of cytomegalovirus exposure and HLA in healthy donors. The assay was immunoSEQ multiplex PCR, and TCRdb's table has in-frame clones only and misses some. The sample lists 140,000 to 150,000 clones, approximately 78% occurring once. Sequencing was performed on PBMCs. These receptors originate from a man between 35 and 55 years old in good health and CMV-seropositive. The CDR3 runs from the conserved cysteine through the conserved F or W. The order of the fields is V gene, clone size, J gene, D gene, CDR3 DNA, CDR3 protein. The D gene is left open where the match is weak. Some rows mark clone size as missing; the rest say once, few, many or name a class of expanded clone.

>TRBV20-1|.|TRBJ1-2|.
TGCAGTGCTACGGGGTCCTATGGCTACACCTTC
CSATGSYGYTF
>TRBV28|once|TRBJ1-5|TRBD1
TGTGCCAGCAGTCTCCTGACAGGGGGAAGCAACCAGCCCCAGCATTTT
CASSLLTGGSNQPQHF
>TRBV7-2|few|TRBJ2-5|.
TGTGCCAGCAGCTTAGGAGGAGGAGGGGAGACCCAGTACTTC
CASSLGGGGETQYF
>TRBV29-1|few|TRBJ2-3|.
TGCAGCGTTAGGCCGGGACAAGTAACAGATACGCAGTATTTT
CSVRPGQVTDTQYF
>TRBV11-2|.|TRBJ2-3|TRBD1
TGTGCCAGCAGCCATAAGAGGTCCAGGGGGTTCCCAGATACGCAGTATTTT
CASSHKRSRGFPDTQYF
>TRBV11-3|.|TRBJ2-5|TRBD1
TGTGCCAGCAGCCAGGGGGCGCTAGATGGAGAGACCCAGTACTTC
CASSQGALDGETQYF
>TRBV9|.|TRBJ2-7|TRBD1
TGTGCCAGCAGCCCCGGCGAACAGGGGCTCTACGAGCAGTACTTC
CASSPGEQGLYEQYF
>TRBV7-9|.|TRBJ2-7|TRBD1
TGTGCCAGCAGCTCGGACAGGACCCCGGACTACGAGCAGTACTTC
CASSSDRTPDYEQYF
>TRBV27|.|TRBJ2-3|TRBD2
TGTGCCAGCAGTCCAGGAGGACTAGCGGGAGGGCCAGATACGCAGTATTTT
CASSPGGLAGGPDTQYF
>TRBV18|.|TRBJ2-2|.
TGTGCCAGCTCACCTCTCGGCGGGGAGCTGTTTTTT
CASSPLGGELFF
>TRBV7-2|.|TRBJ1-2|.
TGTGCCAGCAGCTTAGTCGAGGGAAACTATGGCTACACCTTC
CASSLVEGNYGYTF